The rows below give T cell receptor beta chains drawn from one sample of a study of CD8 T cells in Susac syndrome. TCRdb independently ran MiXCR on the immunoSEQ multiplex PCR reads; one entry per CDR3 protein. This sample has almost 450,000 distinct CDR3 sequences; 75% to 90% occur once, and the top ten carry more than 0.09%. The sample comprised CD8+ T cells from PBMCs. These receptor sequences come from a human donor with multiple sclerosis. Each CDR3 is given with its conserved first and last residue. The D gene is left open where the match is weak. For some rows the clone size is stated as once, few or many, or as a class when expanded; others skip it.

clone size: .; V gene: TRBV19; J gene: TRBJ2-7; D gene: .; CDR3 DNA: TGTGCCAGTAGCCTCTCTCCCCCTGGAGTCAACGAGCAGTACTTC; CDR3 protein: CASSLSPPGVNEQYF
clone size: .; V gene: TRBV5-1; J gene: TRBJ2-7; D gene: .; CDR3 DNA: TGCGCCAGCAGCACTGGACAGCATTCCTACGAGCAGTACTTC; CDR3 protein: CASSTGQHSYEQYF
clone size: .; V gene: TRBV19; J gene: TRBJ2-1; D gene: .; CDR3 DNA: TGTGCCAGCGGGAAATCTTACAATGAGCAGTTCTTC; CDR3 protein: CASGKSYNEQFF
clone size: .; V gene: TRBV7-9; J gene: TRBJ2-7; D gene: TRBD2; CDR3 DNA: TGTGCCAGCAGCGGGGAGACTAGCGGGACGGGGTACGAGCAGTACTTC; CDR3 protein: CASSGETSGTGYEQYF
clone size: .; V gene: TRBV5-4; J gene: TRBJ1-1; D gene: .; CDR3 DNA: TGTGCCAGCAGCTTTCCCGAAGGGAGGACGAACACTGAAGCCTTCTTT; CDR3 protein: CASSFPEGRTNTEAFF
clone size: .; V gene: TRBV7-9; J gene: TRBJ2-2; D gene: .; CDR3 DNA: TGTGCCAGCAGCACCGAGACCGGGGAGCTGTTTTTT; CDR3 protein: CASSTETGELFF
clone size: .; V gene: TRBV27; J gene: TRBJ2-7; D gene: TRBD1; CDR3 DNA: TGTGCCAGCAGTCTAGTCGGGACAGGGATTAGTGAGCAGTACTTC; CDR3 protein: CASSLVGTGISEQYF
clone size: .; V gene: TRBV4-1; J gene: TRBJ2-1; D gene: TRBD2; CDR3 DNA: TGCGCCAGCAGCCTTTGGACTAGCGGGACCCTGAGCTCCTACAATGAGCAGTTCTTC; CDR3 protein: CASSLWTSGTLSSYNEQFF
clone size: .; V gene: TRBV4-1; J gene: TRBJ2-1; D gene: TRBD1; CDR3 DNA: TGCGCCAGCAGCAGCCTCCATCCAGGGGGCTACAACAATGAGCAGTTCTTC; CDR3 protein: CASSSLHPGGYNNEQFF
clone size: .; V gene: TRBV3-1; J gene: TRBJ2-3; D gene: TRBD1; CDR3 DNA: TGTGCCAGCAGCGACCAAGGGGGCGACGCAGATACGCAGTATTTT; CDR3 protein: CASSDQGGDADTQYF
clone size: once; V gene: TRBV4-1; J gene: TRBJ1-5; D gene: .; CDR3 DNA: TGCGCCAGCAGCCAGAGTGGACAGTATAGCAATCAGCCCCAGCATTTT; CDR3 protein: CASSQSGQYSNQPQHF
clone size: .; V gene: TRBV6-5; J gene: TRBJ2-1; D gene: .; CDR3 DNA: TGTGCCAGCAGCCCCTCCCTAAGCTCCTACAATGAGCAGTTCTTC; CDR3 protein: CASSPSLSSYNEQFF
clone size: once; V gene: TRBV6-2/TRBV6-3; J gene: TRBJ2-7; D gene: TRBD2; CDR3 DNA: TGTGCCAGCAGTTACTTGGGACTACACTACGAGCAGTACTTC; CDR3 protein: CASSYLGLHYEQYF
clone size: .; V gene: TRBV4-1; J gene: TRBJ2-2; D gene: .; CDR3 DNA: TGCGCCAGCAGCCAAAATGTGCAGACCGGGGAGCTGTTTTTT; CDR3 protein: CASSQNVQTGELFF
clone size: .; V gene: TRBV19; J gene: TRBJ2-3; D gene: .; CDR3 DNA: TGTGCCAGTACGGCCGCAGATACGCAGTATTTT; CDR3 protein: CASTAADTQYF
clone size: few; V gene: TRBV25-1; J gene: TRBJ1-1; D gene: .; CDR3 DNA: TGTGCCAGCAGTGAGGCTAGCACTGAAGCTTTCTTT; CDR3 protein: CASSEASTEAFF
clone size: .; V gene: TRBV27; J gene: TRBJ2-1; D gene: .; CDR3 DNA: TGTGCCAGCCGTAGCGAGGATTGGGTTGGGGAGCAGTTCTTC; CDR3 protein: CASRSEDWVGEQFF
clone size: .; V gene: TRBV9; J gene: TRBJ2-7; D gene: .; CDR3 DNA: TGTGCCAGCAGCGTGGGCAGCCTGAGCTCCTACGAGCAGTACTTC; CDR3 protein: CASSVGSLSSYEQYF
clone size: .; V gene: TRBV12-3/TRBV12-4; J gene: TRBJ1-1; D gene: .; CDR3 DNA: TGTGCCAGCAGTCTTTCTGGGGACCTAAACACTGAAGCTTTCTTT; CDR3 protein: CASSLSGDLNTEAFF
clone size: .; V gene: TRBV12-3/TRBV12-4; J gene: TRBJ2-7; D gene: .; CDR3 DNA: TGTGCCAGCAGTTTATTTGTGGGACGCTCCTACGAGCAGTACTTC; CDR3 protein: CASSLFVGRSYEQYF
clone size: few; V gene: TRBV30; J gene: TRBJ2-2; D gene: TRBD2; CDR3 DNA: TGTGCCTGGAGTTTTCGGGGGGGAGTGAACACCGGGGAGCTGTTTTTT; CDR3 protein: CAWSFRGGVNTGELFF
clone size: .; V gene: TRBV15; J gene: TRBJ2-5; D gene: .; CDR3 DNA: TGTGCCACCAGCAGAGATCTAGGGGGGGGAGAGACCCAGTACTTC; CDR3 protein: CATSRDLGGGETQYF
clone size: .; V gene: TRBV4-1; J gene: TRBJ1-1; D gene: .; CDR3 DNA: TGCGCCAGCAGCCAAGATCGGTCCCGTCGTAATGAAGCTTTCTTT; CDR3 protein: CASSQDRSRRNEAFF
clone size: once; V gene: TRBV19; J gene: TRBJ2-1; D gene: TRBD2; CDR3 DNA: TGTGCCAGTAGTATTGATGCGGGAGGGTCCTCCTACAATGAGCAGTTCTTC; CDR3 protein: CASSIDAGGSSYNEQFF
clone size: .; V gene: TRBV28; J gene: TRBJ2-7; D gene: TRBD2; CDR3 DNA: TGTGCCAGCAGTGAGACTAGCGGGAGCCTTCCGGGCTACGAGCAGTACTTC; CDR3 protein: CASSETSGSLPGYEQYF
clone size: .; V gene: TRBV29-1; J gene: TRBJ2-1; D gene: TRBD1; CDR3 DNA: TGCAGCGTTGAACCCCTCGGACAGGTCAATGAGCAGTTCTTC; CDR3 protein: CSVEPLGQVNEQFF
clone size: .; V gene: TRBV12-3/TRBV12-4; J gene: TRBJ2-7; D gene: .; CDR3 DNA: TGTGCCAGCAGTTTTTCGAAGGAGTTAGACATGGAGGGCGAGCAGTACTTC; CDR3 protein: CASSFSKELDMEGEQYF
clone size: .; V gene: TRBV7-8; J gene: TRBJ1-1; D gene: TRBD1; CDR3 DNA: TGTGCCAGCAGCTTTTACAGGGGGTCGAGTGAAGCTTTCTTT; CDR3 protein: CASSFYRGSSEAFF
clone size: .; V gene: TRBV27; J gene: TRBJ2-7; D gene: .; CDR3 DNA: TGTGCCAGCAGTTTATCTAGCTCTAACGAGCAGTACTTC; CDR3 protein: CASSLSSSNEQYF
clone size: .; V gene: TRBV7-9; J gene: TRBJ2-7; D gene: .; CDR3 DNA: TGTGCCAGCAGCTGGCCGCGGGACACTTTCTCCTACGAGCAGTACTTC; CDR3 protein: CASSWPRDTFSYEQYF
clone size: .; V gene: TRBV12-3/TRBV12-4; J gene: TRBJ2-3; D gene: .; CDR3 DNA: TGTGCCAGCAGTCGTGAGAGGCCCAGCACAGATACGCAGTATTTT; CDR3 protein: CASSRERPSTDTQYF
clone size: few; V gene: TRBV11-2; J gene: TRBJ1-1; D gene: .; CDR3 DNA: TGTGCCAGCAGCTTAGATTTGGGAGGGCGCACTGAAGCTTTCTTT; CDR3 protein: CASSLDLGGRTEAFF